The TCR beta chain described here comes from a study of blood T cells in healthy people across ages (dated by TCRdb to the mid-2010s). In the study overall: Template switching captured roughly one uniquely barcoded TCR beta cDNA molecule per two T cells in model experiments. Using deep sequencing normalized with unique cDNA molecular identifiers, the study measured how TCR beta repertoire diversity changes with age. The donors were divided into four age groups: young (average around 15 years), middle-aged (about 39), aged (under 70) and long-lived (about 90). To avoid experimental bias, donors of different ages were randomly spread across the sequencing lanes. Using the same blood draw, the study looked at two additional independent replicas of 1 million unique cDNA reads for two donors, one aged 18 to 29 and the other aged 80 or older.

About this clonotype itself: The target of this receptor is not known. Nothing much larger sits one base from this clone, and base qualities are not available.

The investigation overall reported the following: Because profiling used bulk unsorted PBMCs, naive and antigen-experienced compartments could not be compared conclusively. As age increased, observed TCR beta diversity per million T cells dropped in a roughly linear way, and a significant reduction was already evident by age about 36. There was a strong correlation between observed TCR beta diversity and the percentage of naive T cells measured by flow cytometry. Estimates of total diversity based on one million sequenced T cells were considered lower bounds and underestimates. The CMV infection status of donors was not known, potentially confounding age-related changes in expanded clonotypes. Compared with the aged group, more naive CD4+ T cells, fewer expanded clones and increased TCR diversity were shown by the long-lived group, suggesting age selection.

From the cysteine through the phenylalanine, the CDR3 covers 15 amino acids. Left in the record is the CDR3 DNA by itself, 45 bases read in frame from the first base. Relative to germline, V is missing 0 bases and J is missing 2 bases, with 5 bases of the junction outside any gene match. CDR1 and CDR2, looked up from the germline V gene (reference sequence), are DFQATT and SNEGSKA. Systemically healthy Caucasian individuals from Russia, 39 in total and aged about 6 to 95 years, were included as donors. Each donor gave approximately 10 milliliters of peripheral blood, collected into EDTA-treated Vacutainer tubes. PBMCs were isolated by Ficoll-Paque density-gradient centrifugation, with at least 7 million obtained per sample. Total RNA, at least 5.5 micrograms per sample, was extracted from PBMCs with Trizol reagent. Naive CD45RAhigh/CD27high T cell percentages were measured by flow cytometry on a PBMC aliquot from every donor.

Receptors were amplified or captured by 5' RACE. The sequencer listed for this sample is Illumina HiSeq 2500. The second PCR ran for roughly 7 to 11 cycles and used a J-beta primer mix along with a sample-barcoded 5' primer. Each TCR beta cDNA molecule received a unique molecular identifier from a template-switch 5' adaptor carrying 12 random nucleotides. Each sample yielded at least 3 million CDR3-containing paired-end reads. First-strand cDNA was synthesized from all RNA with the Mint cDNA synthesis kit, primed by a TRBC-specific oligonucleotide. All cDNA was treated with uracil-DNA glycosylase and then went through a first 18-cycle PCR with the universal primers M1SS and BC2_uni_R. The study's own analysis went as follows. For normalization, 1 million high-quality reads, each with a distinct molecular identifier, were randomly selected from each sample. Reads with shared molecular identifiers were discarded instead of being binned into consensus sequences. MiTCR, set to a Q25 quality threshold and the strictest error-elimination algorithm, was used for CDR3 identification, clonotype clustering and error correction. A nonparametric unseen species model using Euler transformation provided a lower-bound estimate of total TCR beta diversity. TCRdb took the public reads, trimmed them with fastp at Q25, ran MiXCR for clone calling and kept in-frame beta chains. Entries that share a CDR3 protein sequence are merged under the most common genes and DNA. The V and J calls and clone size come from TCRdb's table, not from the authors' own analysis. The sample table shows approximately 800,000 distinct CDR3 sequences, and around 62% are seen once. The top ten clones comprise around 30% of the sample.

What was sequenced was blood. This clonotype was obtained from a man aged 25-45 years in good health. The chain uses TRBV20-1 and TRBJ2-7; TRBD2 agrees with 9 junctional bases. The CDR3 reads as follows: CSARDIAGDTYEQYF. The DNA reads TGCAGTGCTAGAGACATAGCGGGGGATACCTACGAGCAGTACTTC.